The 26 T cell receptor beta chains below all came from one sample that was sequenced in a study of blood T cells in healthy people across ages. Alongside a J-beta primer mix, a sample-barcoded 5' primer served in a second PCR lasting about 7 to 12 cycles. Each CDR3 protein is one row after TCRdb ran MiXCR on the 5' RACE reads. The table shows approximately 1,700,000 distinct CDR3 sequences, with about two fifths occurring only once. Sequencing was carried out using blood. The receptor set was obtained from a human donor in good health.

The chain has TRBV7-2 and TRBJ1-1, with TRBD1 as a possible D gene (6 bases). Trimming removed 1 base at V and 4 bases at J, with 13 bases between. This CDR3 has 15 residues. CDR1 SGHTA and CDR2 FQGNSA come from the germline V gene. Here the CDR3 DNA reads TGTGCCAGCAGCTTAGTCGGGGGGACAAGCACTGAAGCTTTCTTT. Protein sequence: CASSLVGGTSTEAFF.

This clonotype was seen a few times. The V gene is TRBV3-1, the J gene TRBJ2-5; D not resolved. V lost 0 bases to trimming and J lost 1 base, with 6 bases between them. The CDR3 has 14 residues. Per the germline V gene, CDR1 is LGHDT and CDR2 is YNNKEL (reference sequence). DNA of the CDR3: TGTGCCAGCAGCCAAGAGGCCAGCCAAGAGACCCAGTACTTC. It codes for CASSQEASQETQYF.

This clonotype was picked up a small number of times. The rearrangement links TRBV20-1 to TRBJ2-7; TRBD1 is a possible D gene (6 bases). The CDR3 runs 17 residues. CDR1 and CDR2 from the germline V gene are DFQATT and SNEGSKA (reference sequence). Trimming removed 8 bases from V and 0 bases from J, with 26 bases in between. The CDR3 spells CSTEEFDGGFSSYEQYF. The CDR3 DNA is TGCAGTACGGAAGAGTTCGATGGGGGCTTTAGCTCCTACGAGCAGTACTTC.

The V and J genes are TRBV10-3 and TRBJ2-1; 9 nucleotides align to TRBD2. Germline-derived CDR1 and CDR2 are ENHRY and SYGVKD. V shed 0 bases and J 6 bases; nucleotides not matched to a gene: 6. This CDR3 is 16 amino acids long. This chain's CDR3 is CAISESISGGSNEQFF. CDR3 DNA: TGTGCCATCAGTGAGTCGATTAGCGGGGGATCCAATGAGCAGTTCTTC.

This chain uses TRBV11-2 with TRBJ2-2; 9 bases are shared with TRBD2. Germline V gene lookup returns CDR1 SGHAT and CDR2 FQNNGV. V gave up 0 bases and J gave up 5 bases; unmatched junction bases: 4. This CDR3 contains 16 residues. The CDR3 here is CASSLDRLAGTGELFF. As DNA, the CDR3 is TGTGCCAGCAGCTTAGATCGCCTAGCGGGAACCGGGGAGCTGTTTTTT.

The chain employs TRBV7-2 and TRBJ1-2; possibly TRBD1 for D (5 bases). The CDR3 is made up of 13 amino acids. The germline gives CDR1 SGHTA, CDR2 FQGNSA. The V and J ends lost 5 bases and 11 bases respectively, with 18 bases between them. CDR3 in DNA: TGTGCCAGCAGCACTGACAGTCTCAATAAATACACCTTC. Amino acids: CASSTDSLNKYTF.

The chain links TRBV6-1 to TRBJ2-7, with D tentatively TRBD2 (6 bases). CDR1 is MNHNS, CDR2 SASEGT, per germline. The CDR3 totals 14 residues. V gave up 5 bases and J gave up 3 bases, with 14 bases separating them. CDR3: CASSIFGGGYEQYF. The DNA of the CDR3 is TGTGCCAGCAGTATCTTTGGGGGAGGCTACGAGCAGTACTTC.

This rearrangement joins TRBV7-9 to TRBJ2-5; TRBD1 matches 7 bases. This CDR3 spans 15 amino acids. Trimming at V came to 5 bases and at J to 2 bases, leaving 8 bases not matched to a gene. The germline gives CDR1 SEHNR, CDR2 FQNEAQ (reference sequence). The CDR3 spells CASSQNLGQQETQYF. Written as DNA, the CDR3 is TGTGCCAGCAGCCAGAACCTGGGACAGCAAGAGACCCAGTACTTC.

In this sample, this clonotype turned up a few times. The chain couples TRBV6-1 to TRBJ1-6; TRBD1 matches 10 bases. The J segment lost 8 bases and the V segment lost 10 bases, leaving 5 bases of the junction unmatched. The CDR3 totals 13 residues. Germline V gene data show CDR1 as MNHNS and CDR2 as SASEGT. This CDR3 is CATRGQGDSPLHF. CDR3 in DNA: TGTGCCACCCGAGGACAGGGGGATTCACCCCTCCACTTT.

The rearrangement joins TRBV29-1 to TRBJ1-4; D call uncertain. The CDR3 runs 14 residues. CDR1 is SQVTM, CDR2 ANQGSEA, per germline. The V end was cut by 1 base, the J end by 2 bases, with 8 bases between. DNA for the CDR3: TGCAGCGTTGAAGGAGGGAGTACTAATGAAAAACTGTTTTTT. Amino acids: CSVEGGSTNEKLFF.

This clonotype is a singleton in its sample. The V call is TRBV27, the J call TRBJ2-3, with 10 bases that match TRBD2. The CDR3 totals 16 residues. Germline loops: CDR1 MNHEY, CDR2 SMNVEV (reference sequence). V lost 10 bases and J lost 3; bases outside the gene matches: 13. CDR3 loop: CATTRLAGLSTDTQYF. In DNA, the CDR3 is TGTGCCACTACCCGACTAGCGGGTCTTAGTACAGATACGCAGTATTTT.

The genes are TRBV5-1 and TRBJ1-2; a possible D gene is TRBD1 (5 bases). The germline V and J ends were trimmed by 5 bases and 6 bases, with 20 bases remaining between them. The CDR3 contains 15 residues. Germline V gene data show CDR1 as SGHRS and CDR2 as YFSETQ. CDR3 bases: TGCGCCAGCAGGTTGTCGGCAGGGACTTTCCATGGCTACACCTTC. This codes for CASRLSAGTFHGYTF.

The CDR3 protein is CASSPILGQGSGYTF. CDR3 in DNA: TGCGCCAGCAGCCCTATACTCGGACAGGGGAGTGGCTACACCTTC. This rearrangement joins TRBV4-3 to TRBJ1-2; 9 bases are a match to TRBD1. Per germline, CDR1 LGHNA and CDR2 YSLEER. The CDR3 is 15 residues long. V shed 4 bases, J shed 7 bases, and the junction held 10 bases outside the gene matches.

The chain joins TRBV6-6 to TRBJ2-3; perhaps TRBD1 as D (6 bases). The V end lost 2 bases, the J end lost 6 bases, and 12 bases lay between the germline ends. This CDR3 is built from 14 residues. The germline V gene encodes CDR1 MNHNY and CDR2 SVGAGI (reference sequence). The DNA of the CDR3 is TGTGCCAGCAGTTACCTCCAGGGGTATGATACGCAGTATTTT. It codes for CASSYLQGYDTQYF.

The rearrangement uses TRBV20-1 and TRBJ2-4; 12 nucleotides agree with TRBD1. The J call may be incorrect, as the DNA end agrees better with TRBJ2-7. This CDR3 has 15 amino acids. Germline values: CDR1 DFQATT, CDR2 SNEGSKA (reference sequence). This CDR3 reads CSARDRDRGRYEQYF. The CDR3 nucleotides read TGCAGTGCTAGAGATAGGGACAGGGGGCGCTACGAGCAGTACTTC.

The V gene is TRBV7-8, the J gene TRBJ1-5; D is uncertain. Germline CDR1 reads SGHVS; CDR2 reads FQNEAQ. Deletions cut 1 base from V and 0 bases from J, with 10 bases between. The CDR3 is 16 amino acids. As DNA, the CDR3 is TGTGCCAGCAGCTTAGAACGCCACCCTAGCAATCAGCCCCAGCATTTT. Amino acid sequence: CASSLERHPSNQPQHF.

V is TRBV7-9 and J is TRBJ2-1; D may be TRBD2 (5 bases). Between the trimmed V and J ends, which lost 5 bases and 3 bases, there was a span of 17 bases. Per germline, CDR1 SEHNR and CDR2 FQNEAQ (reference sequence). The length of the CDR3 is 16 residues. The chain's CDR3 is CASSHPIGSDYNEQFF. The CDR3 DNA sequence: TGTGCCAGCAGCCACCCGATAGGGAGCGACTACAATGAGCAGTTCTTC.

V gene TRBV29-1 combines with J gene TRBJ1-2; D call uncertain. Germline-derived CDR1 and CDR2 are SQVTM and ANQGSEA. The CDR3 is made up of 12 amino acids. V dropped 3 bases and J dropped 6 bases, with 11 bases sitting between them. CDR3 DNA: TGCAGCGTTGACCCTTCGGGAGATGGCTACACCTTC. It yields the protein CSVDPSGDGYTF.

V gene TRBV4-2 combines with J gene TRBJ2-7; perhaps TRBD2 as D (6 bases). Germline V gene data show CDR1 as LGHNA and CDR2 as YNFKEQ. The length of the CDR3 is 15 residues. The V gene lost 3 bases and the J gene lost 1 base, with 13 bases spanning the gap. CDR3 region: CASSQKGGQSYEQYF. CDR3 nucleotides: TGTGCCAGCAGCCAGAAAGGAGGGCAGTCCTACGAGCAGTACTTC.

The chain is built from TRBV20-1 and TRBJ2-6, with TRBD1 as a possible D gene (5 bases). The V and J ends lost 6 bases and 4 bases respectively, with 16 bases between them. The germline V gene encodes CDR1 DFQATT and CDR2 SNEGSKA (reference sequence). This CDR3 has 15 residues. Here the CDR3 reads CSAPPRAWGANVLTF. CDR3 in DNA: TGCAGTGCCCCCCCCAGGGCCTGGGGGGCCAACGTCCTGACTTTC.

This clonotype was seen more than once but under ten times. This sequence joins TRBV2 and TRBJ1-2; possibly TRBD1 for D (5 bases). Per the germline V gene, CDR1 is SNHLY and CDR2 is FYNNEI. V was shortened by 8 bases and J by 4 bases, with 17 bases between the two germline ends. The CDR3 spans 14 residues. CDR3 in amino acids: CASHTGMSGYGYTF. The CDR3 bases are TGTGCCAGCCACACAGGAATGTCGGGCTATGGCTACACCTTC. Full variable domain (rest looked up from reference TRBV2 and TRBJ1-2): EPEVTQTPSHQVTQMGQEVILRCVPISNHLYFYWYRQILGQKVEFLVSFYNNEISEKSEIFDDQFSVERPDGSNFTLKIRSTKLEDSAMYFCASHTGMSGYGYTFGSGTRLTVV.

This clonotype has only a few counts. J is TRBJ2-7 and V is TRBV14; D tentatively fits TRBD1 or TRBD2 (5 bases each). CDR1 is SGHDN and CDR2 is FVKESK in the germline V gene. Trimming left V 4 bases short and J 0 bases short, with 16 bases between. The CDR3 runs 16 residues. CDR3 amino acids: CASSRSRDGSSYEQYF. In DNA, the CDR3 is TGTGCCAGCAGCCGGTCCCGGGACGGCAGCTCCTACGAGCAGTACTTC.

This clonotype was recorded once. This sequence joins TRBV5-1 and TRBJ1-5, with D perhaps matching TRBD1 (6 bases). The germline V gene has CDR1 SGHRS and CDR2 YFSETQ. The V end lost 4 bases, the J end lost 7 bases, and 12 bases lay between the germline ends. This CDR3 region has 13 residues. The CDR3 region has the DNA TGCGCCAGCAGCCCCGACAGGTGCCAGCCCCAGCATTTT. This encodes CASSPDRCQPQHF. Full variable domain (outside the CDR3, taken from reference TRBV5-1 and TRBJ1-5): KAGVTQTPRYLIKTRGQQVTLSCSPISGHRSVSWYQQTPGQGLQFLFEYFSETQRNKGNFPGRFSGRQFSNSRSEMNVSTLELGDSALYLCASSPDRCQPQHFGDGTRLSIL.

The CDR3 sequence: CASSQTSERAFGAYGYTF. The CDR3 coding sequence is TGCGCCAGCAGCCAAACCTCCGAAAGGGCGTTCGGGGCGTATGGCTACACCTTC. The chain uses TRBV4-3 and TRBJ1-2, with D possibly matching TRBD1 (5 bases). Trimming pared 2 bases from V and 5 bases from J, leaving 24 bases between. The V gene's germline CDR1 is LGHNA and CDR2 YSLEER. The CDR3 is 18 residues long.

This chain joins TRBV29-1 and TRBJ2-1; D is unclear. Per the germline V gene, CDR1 is SQVTM and CDR2 is ANQGSEA. CDR3 length equals 13 residues. V lost 3 bases and J 4 bases, leaving 10 bases between the germline ends. The CDR3 is CSVEASRYNEQFF. CDR3 DNA: TGCAGCGTTGAGGCCAGTAGATACAATGAGCAGTTCTTC.

The chain carries TRBV7-2 and TRBJ2-3, with 10 nucleotides matching TRBD2. The V gene's germline CDR1 is SGHTA and CDR2 FQGNSA. The CDR3 has 19 amino acids. Losses at the gene ends were 9 bases for V and 1 base for J; bases not matched to a gene: 19. CDR3 in amino acids: CASQQRNSGGTRRTDTQYF. CDR3 coding DNA: TGTGCCAGTCAACAAAGAAATAGCGGGGGGACTCGCCGCACAGATACGCAGTATTTT. Full variable domain (rest looked up from reference TRBV7-2 and TRBJ2-3): GAGVSQSPSNKVTEKGKDVELRCDPISGHTALYWYRQSLGQGLEFLIYFQGNSAPDKSGLPSDRFSAERTGGSVSTLTIQRTQQEDSAVYLCASQQRNSGGTRRTDTQYFGPGTRLTVL.